Listed below are T cell receptor beta chains from one sample, sequenced in a study of blood T cell repertoires in COVID-19. Generated by immunoSEQ multiplex PCR, the TCRdb table keeps only in-frame clones and is missing some. The data hold roughly 260,000 clones, with roughly nine tenths observed a single time. Sequencing input: peripheral blood. The receptors derive from a man in his 60s who had recovered from COVID-19. The CDR3 runs from the conserved cysteine through the conserved F or W. The D gene is left open where the match is weak. Clone size is stated in some rows and not others, as once, few, many or a class when expanded.

d_call j_call clone_size v_call cdr3_nt cdr3_aa
TRBD1 TRBJ2-7 . TRBV6-5 TGTGCCAGCACCTGGGACAGACTCGAGCAGTACTTC CASTWDRLEQYF
TRBD1 TRBJ1-1 . TRBV9 TGTGCCAGCACCCCTACTACAGGGGGCTTGAGCACTGAAGCTTTCTTT CASTPTTGGLSTEAFF
TRBD1 TRBJ1-6 few TRBV19 TGTGCCAGTACCCCGGGACAGGGGGTTTCACCCCTCCACTTT CASTPGQGVSPLHF
TRBD2 TRBJ2-2 . TRBV6-2/TRBV6-3 TGTGCCAGCAGTTACCTCCGGGGGGGGCCCGGGGAGCTGTTTTTT CASSYLRGGPGELFF
. TRBJ2-5 once TRBV20-1 TGCAGTGCTAGTCCTAGCGCAGAGACCCAGTACTTC CSASPSAETQYF
TRBD2 TRBJ2-1 once TRBV5-1 TGCGCCAGCAGCTTGACACTAGCGGGGACGAATGAGCAGTTCTTC CASSLTLAGTNEQFF
TRBD1 TRBJ1-2 . TRBV9 TGTGCCAGCAGCGCGCCCCAGGGGGCCCGCGGGGGCTACACCTTC CASSAPQGARGGYTF
. TRBJ2-3 . TRBV5-1 TGCGCCAGCAGCCCTGTAGGGGCAGATACGCAGTATTTT CASSPVGADTQYF
TRBD1 TRBJ2-1 . TRBV4-2 TGTGCCAGCAGCCAACGACAGGGGGTAATGAATGAGCAGTTCTTC CASSQRQGVMNEQFF
TRBD1 TRBJ1-5 . TRBV29-1 TGCAGCGTGCGACAGGGTACCGCGGAGCAGCCCCAGCATTTT CSVRQGTAEQPQHF
. TRBJ2-7 . TRBV5-1 TGCGCCAGCAGCTCCTATCATAGACAGGCCTCCTACGAGCAGTACTTC CASSSYHRQASYEQYF
. TRBJ1-1 . TRBV6-5 TGTGCCAGTTCAGTTACCCGTTGGAACACTGAAGCTTTCTTT CASSVTRWNTEAFF
. TRBJ2-7 few TRBV6-5 TGTGCCAGCAGTTCCCTTTTTGGGGCCTATGAGCAGTACTTC CASSSLFGAYEQYF
. TRBJ2-5 . TRBV10-1 TGCGCCAGCAGTGTCGGGGGACCGGGAAGGACCCAGTACTTC CASSVGGPGRTQYF
. TRBJ1-1 . TRBV5-5 TGTGCCAGCAGCTTACGGGACTTGGCCTGGGGAACTGAAGCTTTCTTT CASSLRDLAWGTEAFF
. TRBJ2-1 . TRBV30 TGTGCCTGGAGTCCCCAGGATGAGCAGTTCTTC CAWSPQDEQFF
. TRBJ2-5 once TRBV5-1 TGCGCCAGCAGCTTGGCCAACGGTCAGGGTGAGACCCAGTACTTC CASSLANGQGETQYF
. TRBJ2-4 . TRBV25-1 TGTGCCAGCAGTGTTGGACGACAGAAAAACATTCAGTACTTC CASSVGRQKNIQYF
TRBD1 TRBJ2-7 . TRBV18 TGTGCCAGCTCACCACCGAATCGAGACAGGGGGCACTCCTACGAGCAGTACTTC CASSPPNRDRGHSYEQYF
TRBD1 TRBJ1-1 . TRBV7-3 TGTGCCAGCAGCCCAAACACACAGGGGGCACTAACTGAAGCTTTCTTT CASSPNTQGALTEAFF
TRBD2 TRBJ2-5 . TRBV24-1 TGTGCCACCAGTGGAGCTGCGGGGGGGCGGGAGACCCAGTACTTC CATSGAAGGRETQYF
. TRBJ1-3 . TRBV5-6 TGTGCCAGCAGCTTGGGCGTTACTGGAAACACCATATATTTT CASSLGVTGNTIYF
. TRBJ1-2 once TRBV3-1/TRBV3-2 TGTGCCAGCAGCCAGTACAGCCGACTAAACTATGGCTACACCTTC CASSQYSRLNYGYTF
. TRBJ2-3 . TRBV4-2 TGTGCCAGCAGCCCAACTAGAACAGATACGCAGTATTTT CASSPTRTDTQYF
. TRBJ1-4 . TRBV4-1 TGCGCCAGCAGCGAAGGGTCTCTGGGCACAACTAATGAAAAACTGTTTTTT CASSEGSLGTTNEKLFF
. TRBJ1-2 . TRBV4-2 TGTGCCAGCAGCCAAAATTGGCGGCAGCACGTTGGCTACACCTTC CASSQNWRQHVGYTF
. TRBJ1-5 . TRBV27 TGTGCCAGCAGTTTCACCTGGATGGGAGGTCAGCCCCAGCATTTT CASSFTWMGGQPQHF
. TRBJ1-2 . TRBV12-5 TGTGCTAGTGGTTCCGGGGTGATAGGGCATTACTATGGCTACACCTTC CASGSGVIGHYYGYTF
TRBD1 TRBJ1-4 . TRBV27 TGTGCCAGCAGTCCCAGGGACAGGAGTAATGAAAAACTGTTTTTT CASSPRDRSNEKLFF
. TRBJ1-2 few TRBV5-1 TGCGCCAGCAGCTTTGAGGTTGGCTATGGCTACACCTTC CASSFEVGYGYTF
TRBD1 TRBJ1-2 . TRBV6-5 TGTGCCAGCAGGCGTACAGGGGAAGGCTACACCTTC CASRRTGEGYTF
. TRBJ2-3 . TRBV5-1 TGCGCCAGAAAAAAGGCGGCTAGCCCAGATACGCAGTATTTT CARKKAASPDTQYF
TRBD2 TRBJ2-7 . TRBV6-5 TGTGCCAGCAGGACTAGCGGGACCTACGAGCAGTACTTC CASRTSGTYEQYF
. TRBJ2-7 once TRBV7-2 TGTGCCAGCAGCTTTACCGGTTTGAGGGAGCAGTACTTC CASSFTGLREQYF
TRBD1 TRBJ1-1 . TRBV7-9 TGTGCCAGCGGGACCAGGGGGCTGAATCAAAGGAACACTGAAGCTTTCTTT CASGTRGLNQRNTEAFF
. TRBJ2-5 . TRBV5-4 TGTGCCAGCAGCTCTCCGAGCCCTCAAGAGACCCAGTACTTC CASSSPSPQETQYF